Below, 4 T cell receptor beta chains from the same sample are listed, as sequenced in a study of PD-1 blockade in classical Hodgkin lymphoma. Time point reported: cycle 4 day 1 (C4D1), after less than 7 weeks of nivolumab. Brentuximab vedotin exposure varied among the patients, all of whom had relapsed after autologous stem cell transplantation. Some clones are missing from TCRdb's copy, which holds only in-frame ones; the method was immunoSEQ multiplex PCR. The data contain approximately 41,000 clones, around three fifths of them singletons. Sequenced material: peripheral blood mononuclear cells (PBMCs), taken before the fourth cycle of nivolumab. Receptor source: a human donor with classical Hodgkin lymphoma.

This clone was detected a few times. This chain uses TRBV30 with TRBJ2-7; D may be TRBD1 (6 bases). The CDR3 consists of 13 residues. Germline V CDR1 and CDR2: GTSNPN, SVGIG (reference sequence). Trimming removed 5 bases from V and 3 bases from J, with 14 bases in between. This CDR3 reads CAWAPGTYYEQYF. The CDR3 DNA is TGTGCCTGGGCCCCCGGGACATACTACGAGCAGTACTTC.

This chain joins TRBV5-1 and TRBJ2-3; unclear D gene. The CDR3 is made up of 15 amino acids. From germline, CDR1 is SGHRS and CDR2 YFSETQ. The ends were cut back, 0 bases at V and 4 bases at J, with 12 bases in the middle. This CDR3 reads CASSLEGNKADTQYF. CDR3 DNA: TGCGCCAGCAGCTTGGAAGGTAATAAGGCAGATACGCAGTATTTT.

This sequence joins TRBV7-2 and TRBJ2-7; D uncertain. The germline gives CDR1 SGHTA, CDR2 FQGNSA. Trimming took off 1 base at V and 0 bases at J, with 10 bases between the two ends. This CDR3 spans 15 amino acids. CDR3 loop: CASSLETLSSYEQYF. CDR3 DNA sequence: TGTGCCAGCAGCTTAGAGACTCTCAGCTCCTACGAGCAGTACTTC.

This chain uses TRBV9 with TRBJ2-7, with 9 bases aligning to TRBD1. This CDR3 has 15 residues. Germline values: CDR1 SGDLS, CDR2 YYNGEE. J gave up 9 bases and V 4 bases, and 14 bases lay outside the gene matches. Written as DNA, the CDR3 is TGTGCCAGCAGCCCACAAGGGACGGGACAGGGTGGGCAGTACTTC. It codes for CASSPQGTGQGGQYF.